The 3 T cell receptor beta chains reported below all come from one sample, sequenced in a study of early T cells in non-severe SARS-CoV-2 infection. TCRdb independently ran MiXCR on the 5' RACE reads; one entry per CDR3 protein. There are 65,000 to 85,000 distinct CDR3 sequences in the sample; more than 9% occur only once, and about 3.8% lies in the top ten. The sample was whole blood. These receptors all come from an adult who was a healthcare worker with PCR-confirmed SARS-CoV-2 infection or an uninfected control (not recorded which).

J is TRBJ1-3 and V is TRBV30, with D uncertain. The CDR3 is 18 amino acids. With 2 bases removed from V and 0 bases from J, the gap between germline ends came to 20 bases. CDR1 is GTSNPN, CDR2 SVGIG, per germline (reference sequence). The CDR3 is CAWSIMGDPFYSGNTIYF. The CDR3 nucleotides are TGTGCCTGGAGTATTATGGGAGACCCGTTCTACTCTGGAAACACCATATATTTT.

This clonotype was seen many times. J is TRBJ2-3 and V is TRBV7-2; D is undetermined. The CDR3 is 14 amino acids. CDR1 is SGHTA and CDR2 is FQGNSA in the germline V gene. V lost 3 bases and J 6 bases, leaving 13 bases between the germline ends. Here the CDR3 reads CASSFLSSSDTQYF. CDR3 sequence (DNA): TGTGCCAGCAGCTTCCTTTCCTCCTCGGATACGCAGTATTTT.

Many counts were recorded for this clonotype. The chain combines TRBV19 with TRBJ1-2; no clear D. The CDR3 is 13 amino acids. The V end lost 0 bases, the J end lost 8 bases, and 10 bases lay between the germline ends. CDR1 LNHDA and CDR2 SQIVND come from the germline V gene (reference sequence). As DNA, the CDR3 is TGTGCCAGTAGTATAGAGGCCGGATTGGGCTACACCTTC. Translation gives CASSIEAGLGYTF.